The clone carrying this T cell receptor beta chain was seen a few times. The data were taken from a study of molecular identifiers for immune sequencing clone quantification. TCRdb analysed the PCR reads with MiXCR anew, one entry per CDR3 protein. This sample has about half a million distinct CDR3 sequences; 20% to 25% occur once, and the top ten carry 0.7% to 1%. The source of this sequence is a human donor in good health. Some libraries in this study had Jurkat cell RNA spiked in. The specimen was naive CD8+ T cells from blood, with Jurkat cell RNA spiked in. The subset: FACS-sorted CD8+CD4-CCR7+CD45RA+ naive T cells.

CDR3 region: CASGSEAYEAYGYTF. In nucleotides, the CDR3 is TGTGCCAGCGGCTCGGAGGCCTATGAAGCCTATGGCTACACCTTC. The genes are TRBV9 and TRBJ1-2, with D uncertain. The CDR3 sequence is 15 residues long. Deletions cut 7 bases from V and 4 bases from J, with 20 bases between. CDR1 and CDR2 (germline): SGDLS, YYNGEE.